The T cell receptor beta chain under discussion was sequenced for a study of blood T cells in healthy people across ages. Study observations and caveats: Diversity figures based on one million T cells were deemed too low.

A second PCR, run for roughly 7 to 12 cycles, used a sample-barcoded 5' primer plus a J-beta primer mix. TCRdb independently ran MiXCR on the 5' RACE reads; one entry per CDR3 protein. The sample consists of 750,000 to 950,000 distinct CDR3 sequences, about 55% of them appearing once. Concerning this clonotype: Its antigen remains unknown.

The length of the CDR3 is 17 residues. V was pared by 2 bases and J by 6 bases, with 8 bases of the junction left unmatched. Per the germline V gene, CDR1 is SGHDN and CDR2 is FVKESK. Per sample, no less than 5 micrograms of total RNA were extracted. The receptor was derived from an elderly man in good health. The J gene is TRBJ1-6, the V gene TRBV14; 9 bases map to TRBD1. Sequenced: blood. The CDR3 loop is CASSQWDRVVFNSPLHF. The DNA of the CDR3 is TGTGCCAGCAGCCAATGGGACAGGGTCGTTTTTAATTCACCCCTCCACTTT. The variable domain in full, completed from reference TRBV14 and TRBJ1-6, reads EAGVTQFPSHSVIEKGQTVTLRCDPISGHDNLYWYRRVMGKEIKFLLHFVKESKQDESGMPNNRFLAERTGGTYSTLKVQPAELEDSGVYFCASSQWDRVVFNSPLHFGNGTRLTVT.